Listed below are T cell receptor beta chains from one sample, sequenced in a study of shared T cell receptors in the human thymus. Measured with immunoSEQ multiplex PCR; TCRdb has only the in-frame clones, and not every one. The data hold roughly 550,000 clones, with more than 75% observed a single time. The same sample was also studied in work on human thymus T cells.

Sequenced: thymocytes. These receptors all come from a boy under two years old with a congenital heart defect. The CDR3 runs from the conserved cysteine through the conserved F or W. The D gene is left open where the match is weak. Clone size appears in some rows only: once, few, many, or a class for an expanded clone.

v_call	d_call	clone_size	j_call	cdr3_nt	cdr3_aa
TRBV6-5	.	.	TRBJ2-7	TGTGCCAGCAGTTACTCGAACAGGGTGTTCCACGAGCAGTACTTC	CASSYSNRVFHEQYF
TRBV11-2	.	.	TRBJ2-7	TGTGCCAGCACCTTAGGGGGGGGGTTCTCCTACGAGCAGTACTTC	CASTLGGGFSYEQYF
TRBV28	TRBD2	.	TRBJ2-1	TGTGCCAGCAGTTTAAAGCTAGCGGGATGGTACAATGAGCAGTTCTTC	CASSLKLAGWYNEQFF
TRBV14	.	once	TRBJ2-5	TGTGCCAGCAGCCCCCGGGGTCTGAGGGAGACCCAGTACTTC	CASSPRGLRETQYF
TRBV5-1	TRBD2	.	TRBJ2-5	TGCGCCAGCAGGACCATTGGACTAGCGGGAGTAGGGGAGACCCAGTACTTC	CASRTIGLAGVGETQYF
TRBV7-2	TRBD2	.	TRBJ2-1	TGTGCCAGCAGCTTAGAGGCTAGCGGGACTCGCAATGAGCAGTTCTTC	CASSLEASGTRNEQFF
TRBV14	.	few	TRBJ1-4	TGTGCCAGCAGCGTACAGGGTCCCACTAATGAAAAACTGTTTTTT	CASSVQGPTNEKLFF
TRBV30	TRBD2	.	TRBJ2-7	TGTGCCTGGCGGGGGACTAGCGGGAGGTACGAGCAGTACTTC	CAWRGTSGRYEQYF
TRBV4-3	TRBD2	.	TRBJ2-3	TGCGCCAGCAGCCGAAAAGGGACTAGCGGGAGAAGAGATACGCAGTATTTT	CASSRKGTSGRRDTQYF
TRBV19	TRBD2	.	TRBJ2-3	TGTGCCAGTAGTATCCCTCCGGCCGGGACTAGCGGGAAAGTGGGCTCCACAGATACGCAGTATTTT	CASSIPPAGTSGKVGSTDTQYF
TRBV19	TRBD2	once	TRBJ2-3	TGTGCCAGTAGCCCGGGACTAGCGGGAGGAGGAGATACGCAGTATTTT	CASSPGLAGGGDTQYF
TRBV5-6	TRBD1	few	TRBJ2-5	TGTGCCAGCAGCTTGTCCCCAGGGGGCGCGGGAGAGACCCAGTACTTC	CASSLSPGGAGETQYF
TRBV29-1	.	.	TRBJ1-3	TGCAGCGTGCCTGACAGGAAAGGAAACACCATATATTTT	CSVPDRKGNTIYF
TRBV5-1	.	once	TRBJ2-1	TGCGCCAGCAGCTCTGACCTGGGCCCCCTGGGCGAGAGCTCCTACAATGAGCAGTTCTTC	CASSSDLGPLGESSYNEQFF
TRBV2	.	.	TRBJ2-5	TGTGCCAGCAGTGAAGGAGACTACGCATCGTACTTC	CASSEGDYASYF
TRBV4-2	TRBD2	.	TRBJ2-7	TGTGCCAGCAGCCAAGGGGCGAGGACTAGCCAACCCCAACGGTACGAGCAGTACTTC	CASSQGARTSQPQRYEQYF
TRBV11-2	TRBD1	.	TRBJ2-7	TGTGCCAGCCTGCTGAGGGGGCACGGGACAGTTTCCTACGAGCAGTACTTC	CASLLRGHGTVSYEQYF
TRBV28	TRBD2	.	TRBJ2-1	TGTGCCAGCATCGCGACTAGCGGTAATGAGCAGTTCTTC	CASIATSGNEQFF
TRBV14	TRBD1	.	TRBJ2-7	TGTGCCAGCAGCCAAGACTTGACAGGGGGCAGCTACGAGCAGTACTTC	CASSQDLTGGSYEQYF
TRBV27	.	.	TRBJ1-2	TGTGCCAGCAGGGTCGGCGGGACGGCCTATGGCTACACCTTC	CASRVGGTAYGYTF
TRBV19	.	few	TRBJ1-5	TGTGCCAGTAGTATACTACGCCGCTCCGGCAATCAGCCCCAGCATTTT	CASSILRRSGNQPQHF
TRBV23-1	.	.	TRBJ2-7	TGCGCCAGCAGTCATCCCTTCTACGAGCAGTACTTC	CASSHPFYEQYF
TRBV14	.	.	TRBJ2-2	TGTGCCAGCAGCACACTAGTAACCGGGGAGCTGTTTTTT	CASSTLVTGELFF
TRBV4-1	TRBD1	.	TRBJ1-3	TGCGCCAGCAGCCAAGCCCAGGGACAGAACTCTGGAAACACCATATATTTT	CASSQAQGQNSGNTIYF
TRBV7-9	.	.	TRBJ2-1	TGTGCCAGCAGGCTCCATGGTGGGGAGAGCTCCTACAATGAGCAGTTCTTC	CASRLHGGESSYNEQFF
TRBV14	TRBD1	.	TRBJ2-7	TGTGCCAGCAGCCATGGGACAGGGTCGAGGTACGAGCAGTACTTC	CASSHGTGSRYEQYF
TRBV11-1	.	.	TRBJ2-7	TGTGCCAGCAGCTCCGGGACGGGAGTGACCGACGAGCAGTACTTC	CASSSGTGVTDEQYF
TRBV23-1	.	once	TRBJ1-5	TGCGCCAGCAGGGGCCACAATCAGCCCCAGCATTTT	CASRGHNQPQHF
TRBV29-1	.	.	TRBJ1-1	TGCAGCGTTGAGCGGCAGGGAGGAGCTTTCTTT	CSVERQGGAFF
TRBV10-3	.	.	TRBJ1-5	TGTGCCATCAGTCCAGGGGAAATGGATCAGCCCCAGCATTTT	CAISPGEMDQPQHF
TRBV18	.	.	TRBJ1-3	TGTGCCAGCTCACCAACGAGCTCCTCCCTAGGGAGGGGAAACACCATATATTTT	CASSPTSSSLGRGNTIYF
TRBV19	.	.	TRBJ2-2	TGTGCCAGTAGTTTGGGCCCCGGGGAGCTGTTTTTT	CASSLGPGELFF
TRBV5-1	.	.	TRBJ1-1	TGCGCCAGCAGCTTGGCCGACCGGGAGGGGAGGGGCACTGAAGCTTTCTTT	CASSLADREGRGTEAFF
TRBV7-9	TRBD1	.	TRBJ1-5	TGTGCCAGCAGCTTGGGACAGGGGAACAATCAGCCCCAGCATTTT	CASSLGQGNNQPQHF
TRBV27	.	.	TRBJ1-2	TGTGCCAGCAGCGACAGGTCAGCTAACTATGGCTACACCTTC	CASSDRSANYGYTF
TRBV4-3	.	.	TRBJ2-3	TGCGCCAGCAGCCAAGATAGGGCTAGCGCGAGAGATACGCAGTATTTT	CASSQDRASARDTQYF